Sequencing of this T cell receptor beta chain was carried out in a study of cytomegalovirus exposure and HLA in healthy donors. The CDR3 has 13 residues. Germline V gene data show CDR1 as MNHNY and CDR2 as SVGAGI (reference sequence). PCR used 60 Vbeta primers and 13 Jbeta primers. Assay used: immunoSEQ multiplex PCR; TCRdb lists only in-frame clones, some missing. This sample's clone table lists roughly 120,000 clones. Material: PBMCs. This rearrangement joins TRBV6-6 to TRBJ2-5; possibly TRBD1 for D (6 bases). The tail of the sequence fits TRBJ2-7 better, so the J call may be wrong. The clonotype comes from a man younger than 35 in good health and CMV-seronegative. The CDR3 DNA reads TGTGCCAGCAGTACGGACAGTTTTTACGAGCAGTACTTC. This encodes CASSTDSFYEQYF.